The 25 T cell receptor beta chains given below trace back to one sample, sequenced in a study of blood T cell repertoires in COVID-19. Sequenced by immunoSEQ multiplex PCR; TCRdb stores in-frame clones only, minus some. This repertoire shows some 200,000 clones, approximately 82% found once; its top ten account for 9.7%. The sequenced material came from peripheral blood. These receptors were collected from a man aged 50 to 59 with active or convalescent COVID-19.

A single count supports this clone. V and J are TRBV19 and TRBJ2-7; D is possibly TRBD2 (6 bases). The CDR3 is made up of 15 amino acids. The germline gives CDR1 LNHDA, CDR2 SQIVND (reference sequence). The V end was cut by 1 base, the J end by 2 bases, with 12 bases between. The CDR3 reads CASSIVGGPTYEQYF. For the CDR3, the DNA is TGTGCCAGTAGTATAGTGGGGGGACCGACCTACGAGCAGTACTTC.

This sequence joins TRBV2 and TRBJ2-3; TRBD2 matches at 9 bases. V shed 6 bases and J 2 bases; nucleotides not matched to a gene: 9. Germline loops: CDR1 SNHLY, CDR2 FYNNEI. The CDR3 totals 16 residues. In DNA, the CDR3 is TGTGCCAGCAGGGGTCTAGCGGGGCCGCCCACAGATACGCAGTATTTT. Translating it yields CASRGLAGPPTDTQYF.

The chain uses TRBV29-1 and TRBJ2-3, with TRBD1 matching 7 bases. J gave up 2 bases and V 0 bases, and 8 bases lay outside the gene matches. The CDR3 has 16 amino acids. Germline V CDR1 and CDR2: SQVTM, ANQGSEA. As DNA, the CDR3 is TGCAGCGTTGAAGATCCGGGACAGAGATACACAGATACGCAGTATTTT. Protein product: CSVEDPGQRYTDTQYF.

The rearrangement links TRBV7-8 to TRBJ2-5, with 11 bases aligning to TRBD1. V was pared by 5 bases and J by 4 bases, with 6 bases of the junction left unmatched. This CDR3 region has 15 residues. Germline V CDR1 and CDR2: SGHVS, FQNEAQ. CDR3 region: CASSSRDRGRETQYF. The CDR3, as DNA: TGTGCCAGCAGCAGCAGGGACAGGGGGAGAGAGACCCAGTACTTC.

The V and J genes are TRBV7-9 and TRBJ2-7; D call uncertain. Germline V lookup: CDR1 SEHNR, CDR2 FQNEAQ (reference sequence). With 1 base removed from V and 0 bases from J, the gap between germline ends came to 13 bases. The CDR3 covers 16 residues. DNA for the CDR3: TGTGCCAGCAGCTTAGTGATAGCTCCGAGCTCCTACGAGCAGTACTTC. Protein: CASSLVIAPSSYEQYF.

This clone has more than one count but fewer than ten. V and J are TRBV4-3 and TRBJ1-4, with a possible D match to TRBD1 (5 bases). The CDR3 has 16 residues. Trimming removed 1 base at V and 8 bases at J, with 17 bases between. CDR1 LGHNA and CDR2 YSLEER come from the germline V gene. The CDR3 loop is CASSQALGEGGEKLFF. The CDR3 bases are TGCGCCAGCAGCCAAGCTCTAGGGGAGGGTGGGGAAAAACTGTTTTTT.

This chain connects TRBV7-9 to TRBJ2-5, with a weak D call TRBD1 (5 bases). V dropped 2 bases and J dropped 5 bases, with 12 bases sitting between them. The CDR3 consists of 14 residues. From germline, CDR1 is SEHNR and CDR2 FQNEAQ (reference sequence). CDR3 amino acids: CASSLTQGRETQYF. Here the CDR3 DNA reads TGTGCCAGCAGCTTAACTCAGGGAAGGGAGACCCAGTACTTC.

J is TRBJ2-1 and V is TRBV25-1, with 7 bases that match TRBD2. The CDR3 is 16 residues long. Germline V gene data show CDR1 as MGHDK and CDR2 as SYGVNS. Losses at the gene ends were 4 bases for V and 5 bases for J; bases not matched to a gene: 11. For the CDR3, the DNA is TGTGCCAGCAGTGGTGGTGCCGCTAGCGGTAACAATGAGCAGTTCTTC. Its protein product is CASSGGAASGNNEQFF.

This chain joins TRBV7-2 and TRBJ1-1; a possible D gene is TRBD1 (6 bases). CDR1 and CDR2 from the germline V gene are SGHTA and FQGNSA. The CDR3 runs 13 residues. The V and J ends lost 1 base and 5 bases respectively, with 8 bases between them. CDR3 coding DNA: TGTGCCAGCAGCTTAGAGGGGGTGACTGAAGCTTTCTTT. As protein: CASSLEGVTEAFF.

The chain uses TRBV28 and TRBJ2-5; D is possibly TRBD2 (7 bases). There are 15 residues in the CDR3. CDR1 and CDR2 (germline): MDHEN, SYDVKM. V shed 6 bases and J shed 2 bases, with 16 bases lying between them. CDR3 loop: CASRSSGEGQETQYF. The CDR3 DNA sequence: TGTGCCAGCAGAAGTTCAGGGGAGGGACAAGAGACCCAGTACTTC.

The V call is TRBV7-9, the J call TRBJ2-4; 15 bases agree with TRBD2. The V segment lost 5 bases and the J segment 5 bases; nucleotides outside the gene matches: 4. This CDR3 comprises 16 residues. Per the germline V gene, CDR1 is SEHNR and CDR2 is FQNEAQ (reference sequence). In DNA, the CDR3 is TGTGCCAGCAGCCCCGGGACTAGCGGGGGGCAAAACATTCAGTACTTC. This encodes CASSPGTSGGQNIQYF.

The V call is TRBV5-1, the J call TRBJ1-5; 8 bases fit TRBD1. Germline trimming cut 5 bases from V and 6 bases from J; bases unmatched to any gene: 10. CDR1 is SGHRS and CDR2 is YFSETQ in the germline V gene. This CDR3 spans 15 amino acids. The DNA for the CDR3 is TGCGCCAGCAGGATCGGGACAGGCGAACGTCAGCCCCAGCATTTT. It yields the protein CASRIGTGERQPQHF.

V gene TRBV2 combines with J gene TRBJ2-3; 12 bases align to TRBD2. Losses at the gene ends were 6 bases for V and 0 bases for J; bases not matched to a gene: 10. The germline gives CDR1 SNHLY, CDR2 FYNNEI. This CDR3 is 18 amino acids long. DNA for the CDR3: TGTGCCAGCAGCCCTGGACTAGCGGGATTCCTTAGCACAGATACGCAGTATTTT. Amino acid sequence: CASSPGLAGFLSTDTQYF.

The chain carries TRBV15 and TRBJ2-1, with 9 bases lining up with TRBD2. This CDR3 has 17 residues. The ends lost 5 bases at V and 1 base at J; junction bases unmatched: 9. Germline V gene data show CDR1 as LNHNV and CDR2 as YYDKDF (reference sequence). Here the CDR3 reads CATSALGLAGSYNEQFF. The CDR3 nucleotides are TGTGCCACCAGCGCATTGGGGCTAGCGGGGTCCTACAATGAGCAGTTCTTC.

The rearrangement joins TRBV15 to TRBJ2-7; 7 nucleotides line up with TRBD1. CDR3 size: 16 residues. The germline gives CDR1 LNHNV, CDR2 YYDKDF (reference sequence). J was trimmed by 0 bases and V by 5 bases; bases with no gene match: 10. Here the CDR3 reads CATSYRTGQSSYEQYF. CDR3 sequence (DNA): TGTGCCACCAGCTATCGGACAGGACAGTCCTCCTACGAGCAGTACTTC.

This chain uses TRBV9 with TRBJ2-5; 10 positions agree with TRBD1. This CDR3 contains 16 residues. V shed 0 bases, J shed 5 bases, and the junction held 7 bases outside the gene matches. Germline CDR1 SGDLS, CDR2 YYNGEE. CDR3 coding DNA: TGTGCCAGCAGCGTAGACGCGGGACAGGGGACGGAGACCCAGTACTTC. This sequence encodes CASSVDAGQGTETQYF.

The V and J genes are TRBV10-3 and TRBJ2-7; D is undetermined. The germline V gene has CDR1 ENHRY and CDR2 SYGVKD. The CDR3 is 9 amino acids. V was pared by 10 bases and J by 4 bases, with 5 bases between. The CDR3 here is CASLYEQYV. The CDR3 DNA sequence: TGTGCCAGCCTATACGAGCAGTACGTC.

The chain links TRBV5-6 to TRBJ1-5; D gene ambiguous. Germline CDR1 SGHDT, CDR2 YYEEEE. The V end was cut by 3 bases, the J end by 9 bases, with 10 bases between. The CDR3 has 12 residues. The CDR3 region is CASSYLGRPQHF. CDR3 nucleotide sequence: TGTGCCAGCAGCTACCTAGGGAGGCCCCAGCATTTT.

The V gene is TRBV4-2, the J gene TRBJ2-7; 8 nucleotides match TRBD1. V shed 1 base and J 0 bases; nucleotides not matched to a gene: 14. The CDR3 is 19 residues long. Germline V gene data show CDR1 as LGHNA and CDR2 as YNFKEQ. The CDR3 DNA reads as TGTGCCAGCAGCCAAGTGGGCAGGGGGCCGCTACTAAGCTCCTACGAGCAGTACGTC. Its translation: CASSQVGRGPLLSSYEQYV.

V gene TRBV2 combines with J gene TRBJ2-5; possibly TRBD2 for D (5 bases). Germline V gene data show CDR1 as SNHLY and CDR2 as FYNNEI. The ends were cut back, 3 bases at V and 2 bases at J, with 10 bases in the middle. CDR3 length: 14 amino acids. This chain's CDR3 is CASSELDSQETQYF. The CDR3 DNA reads as TGTGCCAGCAGTGAGTTGGACTCGCAAGAGACCCAGTACTTC.

This clone was picked up a small number of times. The chain has TRBV11-3 and TRBJ2-3, with no clear D. The germline V gene encodes CDR1 SGHNT and CDR2 YENEEA. CDR3 length: 13 amino acids. V lost 1 base and J 2 bases, leaving 4 bases between the germline ends. CDR3: CASSLVATDTQYF. The DNA of the CDR3 is TGTGCCAGCAGCTTAGTAGCCACAGATACGCAGTATTTT.

The V and J genes are TRBV10-3 and TRBJ2-6, with TRBD1 identical over 7 bases. The CDR3 length is 18 residues. Losses at the gene ends were 0 bases for V and 0 bases for J; bases not matched to a gene: 5. Germline CDR1 is ENHRY and CDR2 is SYGVKD. The CDR3 DNA follows: TGTGCCATCAGTGAGTCGGGCAGGGGGACCTCTGGGGCCAACGTCCTGACTTTC. This codes for CAISESGRGTSGANVLTF.

The chain uses TRBV19 and TRBJ1-5; 7 positions agree with TRBD1. V was clipped by 8 bases and J by 7 bases; unmatched bases: 8. The CDR3 is 13 residues long. Germline V gene sequence: CDR1 LNHDA, CDR2 SQIVND (reference sequence). The CDR3 region has the DNA TGTGCCAGTGGTAGGACAGGAGGGCAGCCCCAGCATTTT. Translating it yields CASGRTGGQPQHF.

The chain uses TRBV2 and TRBJ2-1, with D possibly matching TRBD1 (6 bases). The germline gives CDR1 SNHLY, CDR2 FYNNEI. The CDR3 runs to 14 residues. V was trimmed by 3 bases and J by 3 bases, leaving 9 bases between them. CDR3 sequence reads: CASSDQGYYNEQFF. The CDR3 nucleotides are TGTGCCAGCAGTGATCAGGGGTACTACAATGAGCAGTTCTTC. The full variable domain, completed using reference TRBV2 and TRBJ2-1, is EPEVTQTPSHQVTQMGQEVILRCVPISNHLYFYWYRQILGQKVEFLVSFYNNEISEKSEIFDDQFSVERPDGSNFTLKIRSTKLEDSAMYFCASSDQGYYNEQFFGPGTRLTVL.

This chain uses TRBV5-1 with TRBJ2-2, with TRBD1 identical over 7 bases. V lost 2 bases, J lost 4 bases, and 23 bases stayed unmatched. Germline CDR1 is SGHRS and CDR2 is YFSETQ. The CDR3 is made up of 21 amino acids. The CDR3 bases are TGCGCCAGCAGCTTTCCCGGTGCAGGGACAGTGACGACCTTACGCACCGGGGAGCTGTTTTTT. This gives the protein CASSFPGAGTVTTLRTGELFF.